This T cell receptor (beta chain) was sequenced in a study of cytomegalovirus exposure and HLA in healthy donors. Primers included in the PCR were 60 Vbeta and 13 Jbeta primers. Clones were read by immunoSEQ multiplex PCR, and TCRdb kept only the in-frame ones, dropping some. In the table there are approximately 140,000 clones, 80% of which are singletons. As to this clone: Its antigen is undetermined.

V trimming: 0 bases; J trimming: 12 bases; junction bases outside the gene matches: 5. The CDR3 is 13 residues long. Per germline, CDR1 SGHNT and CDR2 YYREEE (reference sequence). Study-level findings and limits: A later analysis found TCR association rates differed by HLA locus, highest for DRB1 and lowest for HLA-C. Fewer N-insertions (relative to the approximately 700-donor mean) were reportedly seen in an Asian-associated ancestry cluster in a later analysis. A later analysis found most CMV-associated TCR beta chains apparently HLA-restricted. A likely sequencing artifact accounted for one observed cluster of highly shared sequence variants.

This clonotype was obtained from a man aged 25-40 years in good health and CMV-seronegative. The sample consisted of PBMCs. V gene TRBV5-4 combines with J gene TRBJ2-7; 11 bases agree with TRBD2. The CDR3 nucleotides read TGTGCCAGCAGCTTGGGGGGGACTAGCGGTGTGTACTTC. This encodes CASSLGGTSGVYF.